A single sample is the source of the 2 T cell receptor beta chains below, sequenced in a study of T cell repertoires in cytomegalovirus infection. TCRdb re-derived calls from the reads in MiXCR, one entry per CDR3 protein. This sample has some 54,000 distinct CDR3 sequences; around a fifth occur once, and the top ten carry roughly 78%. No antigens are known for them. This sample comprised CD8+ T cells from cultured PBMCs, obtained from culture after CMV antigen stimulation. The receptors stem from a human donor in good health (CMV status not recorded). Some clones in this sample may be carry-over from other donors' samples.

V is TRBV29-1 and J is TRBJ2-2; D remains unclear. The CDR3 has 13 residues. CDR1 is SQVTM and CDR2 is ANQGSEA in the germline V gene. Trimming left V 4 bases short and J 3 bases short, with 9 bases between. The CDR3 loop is CSVGAHYTGELFF. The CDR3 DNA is TGCAGCGTTGGGGCCCACTACACCGGGGAGCTGTTTTTT.

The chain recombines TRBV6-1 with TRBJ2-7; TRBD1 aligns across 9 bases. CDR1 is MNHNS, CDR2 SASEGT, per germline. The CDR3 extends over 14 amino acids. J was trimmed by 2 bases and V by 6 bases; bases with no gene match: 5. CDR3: CASRPRTGAYEQYF. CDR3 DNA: TGTGCCAGCAGGCCGAGGACAGGGGCCTACGAGCAGTACTTC.